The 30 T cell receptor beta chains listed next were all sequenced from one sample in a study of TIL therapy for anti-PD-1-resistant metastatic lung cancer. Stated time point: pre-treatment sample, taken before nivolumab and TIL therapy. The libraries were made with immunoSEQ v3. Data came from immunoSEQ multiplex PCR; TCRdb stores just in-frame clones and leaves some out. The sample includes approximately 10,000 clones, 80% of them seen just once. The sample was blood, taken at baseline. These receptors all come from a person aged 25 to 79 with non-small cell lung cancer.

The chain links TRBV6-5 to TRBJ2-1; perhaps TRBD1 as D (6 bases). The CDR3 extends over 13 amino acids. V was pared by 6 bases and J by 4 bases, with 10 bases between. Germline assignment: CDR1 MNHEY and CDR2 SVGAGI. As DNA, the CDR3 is TGTGCCAGCAGCAGCGGACAGTACAATGAGCAGTTCTTC. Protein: CASSSGQYNEQFF.

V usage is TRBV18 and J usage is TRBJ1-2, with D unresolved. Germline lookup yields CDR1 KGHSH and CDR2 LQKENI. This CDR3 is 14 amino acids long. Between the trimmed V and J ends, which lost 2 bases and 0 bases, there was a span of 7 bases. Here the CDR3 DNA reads TGTGCCAGCTCACCAGGAGGGACTAACTATGGCTACACCTTC. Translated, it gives CASSPGGTNYGYTF.

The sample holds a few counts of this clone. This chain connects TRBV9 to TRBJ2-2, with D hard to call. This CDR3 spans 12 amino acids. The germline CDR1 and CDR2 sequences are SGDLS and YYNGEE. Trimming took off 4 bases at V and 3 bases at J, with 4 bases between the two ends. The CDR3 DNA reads TGTGCCAGCAGCCCTGACACCGGGGAGCTGTTTTTT. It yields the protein CASSPDTGELFF.

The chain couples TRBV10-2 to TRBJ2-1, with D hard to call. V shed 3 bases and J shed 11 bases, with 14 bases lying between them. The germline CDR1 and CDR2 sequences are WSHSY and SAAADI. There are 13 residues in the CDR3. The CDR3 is CASSDEVTMKQFF. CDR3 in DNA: TGCGCCAGCAGTGATGAAGTGACAATGAAGCAGTTCTTC.

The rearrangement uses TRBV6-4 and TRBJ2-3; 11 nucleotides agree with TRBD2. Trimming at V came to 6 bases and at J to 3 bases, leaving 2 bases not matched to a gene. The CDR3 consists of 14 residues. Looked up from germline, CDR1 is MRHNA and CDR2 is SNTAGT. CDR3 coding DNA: TGTGCCAGCAGCTTAGCGGGAGGGACAGATACGCAGTATTTT. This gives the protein CASSLAGGTDTQYF.

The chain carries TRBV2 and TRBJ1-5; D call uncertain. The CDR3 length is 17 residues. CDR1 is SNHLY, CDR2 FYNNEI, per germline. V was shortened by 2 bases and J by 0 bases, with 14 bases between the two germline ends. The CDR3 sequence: CASSEKHLPYSNQPQHF. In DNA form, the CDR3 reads TGTGCCAGCAGTGAAAAACACCTCCCCTATAGCAATCAGCCCCAGCATTTT.

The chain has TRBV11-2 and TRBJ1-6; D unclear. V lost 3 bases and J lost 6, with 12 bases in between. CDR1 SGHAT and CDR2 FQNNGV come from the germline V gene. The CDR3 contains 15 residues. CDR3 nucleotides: TGTGCCAGCAGCTTCCGTGGACGGGCTAATTCACCCCTCCACTTT. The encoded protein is CASSFRGRANSPLHF.

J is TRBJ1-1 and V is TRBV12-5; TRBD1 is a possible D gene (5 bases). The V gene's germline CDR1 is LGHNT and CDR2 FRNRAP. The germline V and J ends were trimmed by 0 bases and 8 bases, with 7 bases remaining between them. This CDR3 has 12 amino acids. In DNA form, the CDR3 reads TGTGCTAGTGGTTTGGTAGGGGCAGAAGCTTTCTTT. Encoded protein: CASGLVGAEAFF.

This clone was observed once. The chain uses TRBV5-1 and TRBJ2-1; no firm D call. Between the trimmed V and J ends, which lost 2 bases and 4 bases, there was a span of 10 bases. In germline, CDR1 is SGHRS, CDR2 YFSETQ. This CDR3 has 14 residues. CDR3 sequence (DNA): TGCGCCAGCAGCTTCGCTGGGGAATACAATGAGCAGTTCTTC. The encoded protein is CASSFAGEYNEQFF.

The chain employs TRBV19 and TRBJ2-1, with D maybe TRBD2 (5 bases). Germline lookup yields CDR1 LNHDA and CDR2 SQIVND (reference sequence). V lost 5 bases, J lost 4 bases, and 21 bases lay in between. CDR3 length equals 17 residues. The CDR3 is CASSSGFGGGKYNEQFF. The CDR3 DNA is TGTGCCAGTAGTTCTGGTTTTGGAGGAGGAAAGTACAATGAGCAGTTCTTC. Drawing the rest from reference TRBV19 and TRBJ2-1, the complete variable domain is DGGITQSPKYLFRKEGQNVTLSCEQNLNHDAMYWYRQDPGQGLRLIYYSQIVNDFQKGDIAEGYSVSREKKESFPLTVTSAQKNPTAFYLCASSSGFGGGKYNEQFFGPGTRLTVL.

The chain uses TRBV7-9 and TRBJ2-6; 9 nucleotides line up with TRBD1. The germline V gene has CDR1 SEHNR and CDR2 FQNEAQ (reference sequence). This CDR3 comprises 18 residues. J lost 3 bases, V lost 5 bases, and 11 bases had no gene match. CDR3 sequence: CASSVRDRVNFGANVLTF. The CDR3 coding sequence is TGTGCCAGCAGCGTGCGGGACAGGGTTAATTTTGGGGCCAACGTCCTGACTTTC.

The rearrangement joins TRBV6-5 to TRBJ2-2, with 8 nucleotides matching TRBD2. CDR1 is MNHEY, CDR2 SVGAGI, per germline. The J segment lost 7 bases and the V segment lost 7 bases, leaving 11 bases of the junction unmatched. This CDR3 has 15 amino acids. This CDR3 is CASIRSGRGNGELFF. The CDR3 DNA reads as TGTGCCAGCATCAGGAGCGGGAGAGGGAACGGGGAGCTGTTTTTT.

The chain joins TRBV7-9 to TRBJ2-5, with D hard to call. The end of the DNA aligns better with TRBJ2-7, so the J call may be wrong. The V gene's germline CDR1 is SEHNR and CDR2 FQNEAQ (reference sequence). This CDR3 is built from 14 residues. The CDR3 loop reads CASTTQTTPYEQYF. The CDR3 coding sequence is TGTGCCAGCACCACGCAAACCACACCGTACGAGCAGTACTTC.

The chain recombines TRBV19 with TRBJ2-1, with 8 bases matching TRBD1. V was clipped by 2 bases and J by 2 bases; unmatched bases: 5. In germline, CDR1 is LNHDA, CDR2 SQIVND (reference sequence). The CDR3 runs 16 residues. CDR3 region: CASSIIGQGPYNEQFF. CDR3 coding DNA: TGTGCCAGTAGTATAATCGGACAGGGCCCCTACAATGAGCAGTTCTTC. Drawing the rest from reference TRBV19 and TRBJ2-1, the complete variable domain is DGGITQSPKYLFRKEGQNVTLSCEQNLNHDAMYWYRQDPGQGLRLIYYSQIVNDFQKGDIAEGYSVSREKKESFPLTVTSAQKNPTAFYLCASSIIGQGPYNEQFFGPGTRLTVL.

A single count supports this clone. CDR3 region: CASSWGHVNTEAFF. CDR3 DNA: TGTGCCAGCAGCTGGGGACATGTGAACACTGAAGCTTTCTTT. V is TRBV5-4 and J is TRBJ1-1; a weak D match, TRBD1 (6 bases). Trimming cost V 3 bases and J 0 bases, with 9 bases left between them. CDR3 length: 14 residues. Looked up from germline, CDR1 is SGHNT and CDR2 is YYREEE (reference sequence).

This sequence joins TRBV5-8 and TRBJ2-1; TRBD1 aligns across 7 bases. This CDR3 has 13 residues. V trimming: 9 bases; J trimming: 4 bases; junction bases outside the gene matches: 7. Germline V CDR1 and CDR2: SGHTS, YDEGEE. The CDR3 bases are TGTGCCACTACGGGACAGATATACAATGAGCAGTTCTTC. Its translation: CATTGQIYNEQFF.

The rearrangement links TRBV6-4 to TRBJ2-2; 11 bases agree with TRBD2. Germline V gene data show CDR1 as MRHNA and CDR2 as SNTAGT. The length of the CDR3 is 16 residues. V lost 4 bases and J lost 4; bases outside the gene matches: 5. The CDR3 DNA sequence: TGTGCCAGCAGTGTCACTAGCGGGAGTGGCACCGGGGAGCTGTTTTTT. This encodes CASSVTSGSGTGELFF.

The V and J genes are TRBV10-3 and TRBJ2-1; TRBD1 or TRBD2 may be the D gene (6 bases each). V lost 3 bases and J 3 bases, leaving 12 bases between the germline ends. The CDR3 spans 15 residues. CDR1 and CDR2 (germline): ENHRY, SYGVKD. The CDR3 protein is CAISEYGGNYNEQFF. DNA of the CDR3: TGTGCCATCAGTGAATACGGGGGCAACTACAATGAGCAGTTCTTC.

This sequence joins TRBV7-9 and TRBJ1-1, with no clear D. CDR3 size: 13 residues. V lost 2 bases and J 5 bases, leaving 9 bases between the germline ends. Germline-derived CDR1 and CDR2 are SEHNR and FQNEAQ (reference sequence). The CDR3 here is CASSLYRETEAFF. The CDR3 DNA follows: TGTGCCAGCAGCTTATATCGGGAAACTGAAGCTTTCTTT.

CDR3 sequence reads: CASSEAFEGFNEQFF. DNA of the CDR3: TGTGCCAGCAGTGAAGCGTTCGAGGGGTTCAATGAGCAGTTCTTC. This sequence joins TRBV6-1 and TRBJ2-1; perhaps D is TRBD1 or TRBD2 (5 bases each). Deletions cut 0 bases from V and 6 bases from J, with 12 bases between. The CDR3 is 15 residues long. Per the germline V gene, CDR1 is MNHNS and CDR2 is SASEGT.

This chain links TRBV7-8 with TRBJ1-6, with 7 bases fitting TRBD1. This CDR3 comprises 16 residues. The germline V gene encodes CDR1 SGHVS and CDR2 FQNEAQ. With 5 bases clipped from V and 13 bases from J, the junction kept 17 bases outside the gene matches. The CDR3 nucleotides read TGTGCCAGCAGCCGACGAATACAGGGGACGACCAGGCCCCTCCACTTT. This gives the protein CASSRRIQGTTRPLHF.

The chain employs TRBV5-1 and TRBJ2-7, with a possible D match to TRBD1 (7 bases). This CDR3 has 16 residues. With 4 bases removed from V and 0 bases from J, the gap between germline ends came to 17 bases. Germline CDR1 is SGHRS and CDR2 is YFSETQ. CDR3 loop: CASSLEGAGASYEQYF. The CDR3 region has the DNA TGCGCCAGCAGCCTGGAGGGGGCAGGGGCCTCCTACGAGCAGTACTTC.

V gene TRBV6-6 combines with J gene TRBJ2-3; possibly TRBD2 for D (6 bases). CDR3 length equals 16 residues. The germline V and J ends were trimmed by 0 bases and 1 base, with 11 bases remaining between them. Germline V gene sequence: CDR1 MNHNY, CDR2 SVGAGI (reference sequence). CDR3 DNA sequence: TGTGCCAGCAGTTACTCGAGCGGGCGACGCACAGATACGCAGTATTTT. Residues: CASSYSSGRRTDTQYF.

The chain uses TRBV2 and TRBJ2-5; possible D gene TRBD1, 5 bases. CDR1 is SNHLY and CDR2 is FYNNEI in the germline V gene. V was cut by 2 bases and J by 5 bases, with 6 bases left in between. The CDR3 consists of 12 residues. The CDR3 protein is CASSEQGETQYF. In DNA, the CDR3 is TGTGCCAGCAGTGAACAGGGTGAGACCCAGTACTTC.

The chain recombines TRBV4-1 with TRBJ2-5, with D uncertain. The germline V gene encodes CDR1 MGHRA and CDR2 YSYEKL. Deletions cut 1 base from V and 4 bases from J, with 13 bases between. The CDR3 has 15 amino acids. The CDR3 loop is CASSQVTPYRETQYF. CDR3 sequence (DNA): TGCGCCAGCAGCCAAGTAACCCCGTATAGAGAGACCCAGTACTTC.

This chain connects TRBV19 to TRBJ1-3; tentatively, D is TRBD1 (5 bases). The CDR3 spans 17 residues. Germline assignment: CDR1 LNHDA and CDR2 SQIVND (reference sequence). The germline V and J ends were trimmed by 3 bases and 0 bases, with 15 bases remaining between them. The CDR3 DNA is TGTGCCAGTAGTATCCTCCGGGGCCGATTCTCTGGAAACACCATATATTTT. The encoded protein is CASSILRGRFSGNTIYF.

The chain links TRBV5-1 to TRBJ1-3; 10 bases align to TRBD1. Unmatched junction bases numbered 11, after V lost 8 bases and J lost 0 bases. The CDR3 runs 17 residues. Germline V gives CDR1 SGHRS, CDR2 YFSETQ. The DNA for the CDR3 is TGCGCCAGTGCGGAAATGGACAGGGGGGACTCTGGAAACACCATATATTTT. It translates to CASAEMDRGDSGNTIYF.

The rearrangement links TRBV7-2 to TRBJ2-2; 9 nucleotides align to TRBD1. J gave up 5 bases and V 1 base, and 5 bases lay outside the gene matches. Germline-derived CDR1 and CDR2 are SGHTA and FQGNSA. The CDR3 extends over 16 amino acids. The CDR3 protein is CASSLGGTGRTGELFF. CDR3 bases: TGTGCCAGCAGCTTAGGGGGGACAGGGAGAACCGGGGAGCTGTTTTTT.

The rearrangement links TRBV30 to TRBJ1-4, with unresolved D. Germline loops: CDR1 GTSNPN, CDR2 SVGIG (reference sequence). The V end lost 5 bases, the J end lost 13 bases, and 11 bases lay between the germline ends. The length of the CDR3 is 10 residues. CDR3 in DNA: TGTGCCTGGGGACGGAATTCACTGTTTTTT. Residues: CAWGRNSLFF.

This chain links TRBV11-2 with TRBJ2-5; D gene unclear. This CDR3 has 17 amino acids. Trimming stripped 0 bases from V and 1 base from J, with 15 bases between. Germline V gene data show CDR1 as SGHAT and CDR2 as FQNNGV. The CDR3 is CASSLDPLGIGQETQYF. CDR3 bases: TGTGCCAGCAGCTTAGATCCTCTAGGGATCGGCCAAGAGACCCAGTACTTC.